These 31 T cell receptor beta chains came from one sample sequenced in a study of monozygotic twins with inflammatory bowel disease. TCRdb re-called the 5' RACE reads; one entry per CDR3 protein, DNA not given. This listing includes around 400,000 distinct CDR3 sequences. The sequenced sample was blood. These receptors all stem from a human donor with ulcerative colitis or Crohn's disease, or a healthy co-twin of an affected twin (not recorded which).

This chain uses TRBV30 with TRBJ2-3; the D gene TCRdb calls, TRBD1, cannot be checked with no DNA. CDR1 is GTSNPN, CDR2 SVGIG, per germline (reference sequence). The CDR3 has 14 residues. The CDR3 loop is CAWSVLQGGDTQYF.

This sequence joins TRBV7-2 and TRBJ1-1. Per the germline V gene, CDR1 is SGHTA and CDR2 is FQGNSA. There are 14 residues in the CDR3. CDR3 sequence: CASSFKGGGTEAFF.

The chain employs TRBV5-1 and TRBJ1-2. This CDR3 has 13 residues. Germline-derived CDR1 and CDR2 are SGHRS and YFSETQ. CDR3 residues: CASSSEGNRGYTF. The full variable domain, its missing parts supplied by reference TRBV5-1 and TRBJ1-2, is KAGVTQTPRYLIKTRGQQVTLSCSPISGHRSVSWYQQTPGQGLQFLFEYFSETQRNKGNFPGRFSGRQFSNSRSEMNVSTLELGDSALYLCASSSEGNRGYTFGSGTRLTVV.

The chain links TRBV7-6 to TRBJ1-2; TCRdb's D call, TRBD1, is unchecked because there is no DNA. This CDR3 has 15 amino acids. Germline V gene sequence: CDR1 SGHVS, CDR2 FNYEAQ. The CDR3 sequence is CASSPRTGGVYGYTF.

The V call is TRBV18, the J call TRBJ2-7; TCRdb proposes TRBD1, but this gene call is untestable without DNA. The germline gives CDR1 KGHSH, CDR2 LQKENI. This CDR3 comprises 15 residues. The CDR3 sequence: CASSPNPGQAYEQYF. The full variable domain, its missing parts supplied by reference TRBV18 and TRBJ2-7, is NAGVMQNPRHLVRRRGQEARLRCSPMKGHSHVYWYRQLPEEGLKFMVYLQKENIIDESGMPKERFSAEFPKEGPSILRIQQVVRGDSAAYFCASSPNPGQAYEQYFGPGTRLTVT.

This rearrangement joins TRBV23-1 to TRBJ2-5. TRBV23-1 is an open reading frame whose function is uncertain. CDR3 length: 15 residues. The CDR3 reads CASSQSSRPDETQYF.

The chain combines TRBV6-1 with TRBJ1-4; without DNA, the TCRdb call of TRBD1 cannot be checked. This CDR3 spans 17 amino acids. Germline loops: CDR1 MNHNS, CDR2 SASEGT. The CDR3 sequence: CASSEALPTGQYEKLFF.

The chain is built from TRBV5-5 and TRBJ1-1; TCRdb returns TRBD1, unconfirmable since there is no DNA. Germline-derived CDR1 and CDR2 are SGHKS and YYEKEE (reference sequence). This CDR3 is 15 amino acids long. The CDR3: CASSPSGQGLTEAFF.

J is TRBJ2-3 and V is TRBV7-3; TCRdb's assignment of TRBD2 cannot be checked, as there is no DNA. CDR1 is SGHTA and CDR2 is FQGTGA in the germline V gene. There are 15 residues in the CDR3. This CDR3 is CASSLKAGITDTQYF.

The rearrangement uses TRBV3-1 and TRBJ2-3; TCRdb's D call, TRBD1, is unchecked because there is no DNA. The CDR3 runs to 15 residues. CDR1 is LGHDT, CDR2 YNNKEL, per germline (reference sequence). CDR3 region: CASSFQARGLDTQYF.

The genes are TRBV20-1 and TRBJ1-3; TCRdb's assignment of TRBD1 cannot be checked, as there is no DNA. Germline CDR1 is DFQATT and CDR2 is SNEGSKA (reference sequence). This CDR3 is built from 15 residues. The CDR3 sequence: CSAETDRGVGNTIYF.

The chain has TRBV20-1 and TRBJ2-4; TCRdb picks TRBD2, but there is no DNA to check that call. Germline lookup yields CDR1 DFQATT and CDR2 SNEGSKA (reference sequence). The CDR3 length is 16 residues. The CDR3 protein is CSARPPSGHAKNIQYF.

The CDR3 loop reads CASSPQFDEQFF. This chain uses TRBV5-5 with TRBJ2-1. This CDR3 comprises 12 residues. Germline CDR1 is SGHKS and CDR2 is YYEKEE (reference sequence).

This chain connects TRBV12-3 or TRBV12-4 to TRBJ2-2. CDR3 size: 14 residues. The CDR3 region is CASSSGANTGELFF.

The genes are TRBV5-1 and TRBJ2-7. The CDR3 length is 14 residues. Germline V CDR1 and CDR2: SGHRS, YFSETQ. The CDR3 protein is CASSFEPTSYEQYF.

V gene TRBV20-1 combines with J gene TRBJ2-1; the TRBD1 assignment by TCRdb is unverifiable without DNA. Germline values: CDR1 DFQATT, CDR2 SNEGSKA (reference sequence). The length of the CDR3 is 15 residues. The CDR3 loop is CSAREGFWDQDEQFF.

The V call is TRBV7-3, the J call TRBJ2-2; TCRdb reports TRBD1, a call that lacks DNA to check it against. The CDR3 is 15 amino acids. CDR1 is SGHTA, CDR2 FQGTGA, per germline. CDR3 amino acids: CASSVQGGYSGELFF.

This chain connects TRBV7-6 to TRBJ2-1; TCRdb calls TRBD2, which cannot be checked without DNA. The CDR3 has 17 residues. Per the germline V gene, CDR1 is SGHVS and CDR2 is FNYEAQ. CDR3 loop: CASRRVAGGNSYNEQFF.

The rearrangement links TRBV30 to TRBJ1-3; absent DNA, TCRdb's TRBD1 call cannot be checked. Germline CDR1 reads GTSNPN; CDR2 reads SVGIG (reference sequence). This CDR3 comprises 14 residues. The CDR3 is CAWRETGGRNTIYF.

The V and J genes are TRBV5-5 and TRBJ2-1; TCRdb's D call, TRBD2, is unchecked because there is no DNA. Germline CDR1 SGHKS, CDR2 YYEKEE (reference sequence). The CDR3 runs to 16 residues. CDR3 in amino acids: CASSPSGPSSYNEQLF.

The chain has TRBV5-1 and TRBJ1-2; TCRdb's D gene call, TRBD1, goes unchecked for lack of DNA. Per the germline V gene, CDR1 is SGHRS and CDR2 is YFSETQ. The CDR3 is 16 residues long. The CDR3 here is CASSLFQDGDAYGYTF.

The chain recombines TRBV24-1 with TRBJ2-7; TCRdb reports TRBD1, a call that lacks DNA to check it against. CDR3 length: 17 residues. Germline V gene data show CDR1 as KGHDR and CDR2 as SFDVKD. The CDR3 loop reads CATSDHRPGQGRYEQYF.

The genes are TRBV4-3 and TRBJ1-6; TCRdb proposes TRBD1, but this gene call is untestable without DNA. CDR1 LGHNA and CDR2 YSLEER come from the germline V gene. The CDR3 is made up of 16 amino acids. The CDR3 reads CASSQTSTGNNSPLHF.

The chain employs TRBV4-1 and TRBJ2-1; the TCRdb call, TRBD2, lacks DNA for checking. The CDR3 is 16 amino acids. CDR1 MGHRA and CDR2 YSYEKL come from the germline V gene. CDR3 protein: CASSQVQLAGTNEQFF.

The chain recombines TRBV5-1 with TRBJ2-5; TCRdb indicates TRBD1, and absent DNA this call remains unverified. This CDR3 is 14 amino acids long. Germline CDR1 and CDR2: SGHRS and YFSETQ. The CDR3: CASSPGRLQETQYF. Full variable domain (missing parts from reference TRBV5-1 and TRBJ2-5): KAGVTQTPRYLIKTRGQQVTLSCSPISGHRSVSWYQQTPGQGLQFLFEYFSETQRNKGNFPGRFSGRQFSNSRSEMNVSTLELGDSALYLCASSPGRLQETQYFGPGTRLLVL.

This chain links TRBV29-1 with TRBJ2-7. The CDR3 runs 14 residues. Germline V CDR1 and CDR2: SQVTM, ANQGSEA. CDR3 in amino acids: CSVAPSWGSYEQYF.

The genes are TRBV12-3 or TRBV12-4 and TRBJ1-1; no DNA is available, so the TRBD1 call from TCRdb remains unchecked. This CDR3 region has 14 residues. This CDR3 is CASSPEDSNTEAFF.

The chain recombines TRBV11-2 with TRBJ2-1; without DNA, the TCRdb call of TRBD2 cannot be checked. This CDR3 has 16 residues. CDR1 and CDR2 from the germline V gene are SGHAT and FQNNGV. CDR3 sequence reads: CASSLEASGGENEQFF.

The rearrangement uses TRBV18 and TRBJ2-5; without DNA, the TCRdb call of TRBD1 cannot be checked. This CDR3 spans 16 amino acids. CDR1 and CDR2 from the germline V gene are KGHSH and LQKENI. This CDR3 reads CASSPRDRVQGETQYF. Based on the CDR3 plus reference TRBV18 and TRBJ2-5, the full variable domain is NAGVMQNPRHLVRRRGQEARLRCSPMKGHSHVYWYRQLPEEGLKFMVYLQKENIIDESGMPKERFSAEFPKEGPSILRIQQVVRGDSAAYFCASSPRDRVQGETQYFGPGTRLLVL.

CDR3 loop: CASRTSSSYEQYF. The chain links TRBV6-1 to TRBJ2-7. There are 13 residues in the CDR3. Germline CDR1 reads MNHNS; CDR2 reads SASEGT.

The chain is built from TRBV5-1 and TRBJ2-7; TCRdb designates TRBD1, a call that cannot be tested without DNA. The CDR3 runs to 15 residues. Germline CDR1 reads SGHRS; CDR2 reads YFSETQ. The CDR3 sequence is CASSPRGHSVYEQYF.